A selection of T cell receptor beta chains follows, all from one sample in a study of blood T cell repertoires in COVID-19. The data were produced by immunoSEQ multiplex PCR, yet TCRdb's version contains in-frame clones alone and is incomplete. Here the sample spans 200,000 to 250,000 clones, more than 65% being singletons. Sequenced material: peripheral blood. Receptors originate from a woman between 25 and 40 years old who had recovered from COVID-19. The conserved cysteine and the conserved F or W are not part of the CDR3 here.

J,V,CDR3
TRBJ2-7,TRBV7-2,ASSRDGTSGATGQY
TRBJ2-5,TRBV30,AWTTVGENGRETQY
TRBJ2-3,TRBV11-3,ASSQQGGTDTQY
TRBJ2-7,TRBV5-1,ASSSRLQY
TRBJ1-4,TRBV2,ASLHRGIEKLF
TRBJ1-1,TRBV6-5,ASNRGGTEAF
TRBJ1-1,TRBV28,ASSTNGATAF
TRBJ2-1,TRBV4-2,ASSQKAGQGDEQF
TRBJ1-1,TRBV25-1,ASRLLGGDTEAF
TRBJ2-7,TRBV5-5,ASSLGTSGSYEQY
TRBJ2-5,TRBV5-1,ASSPRLLSEETQY
TRBJ2-1,TRBV19,ASSMVVSGYNEQF
TRBJ2-7,TRBV12-5,ASGLVDGTTFYEQY
TRBJ2-1,TRBV7-8,ASSYVRTSSYNEQF
TRBJ1-2,TRBV12-2,ASRLLPGSGQINYGYT
TRBJ1-2,TRBV7-9,ASSGRRDINYGYT
TRBJ2-2,TRBV23-1,ASSQVQGTGELF
TRBJ1-2,TRBV11-2,ASSLGTGSFLT
TRBJ1-2,TRBV28,ASSLTTLYGYT
TRBJ1-1,TRBV5-1,ASGLTAGGANTEAF